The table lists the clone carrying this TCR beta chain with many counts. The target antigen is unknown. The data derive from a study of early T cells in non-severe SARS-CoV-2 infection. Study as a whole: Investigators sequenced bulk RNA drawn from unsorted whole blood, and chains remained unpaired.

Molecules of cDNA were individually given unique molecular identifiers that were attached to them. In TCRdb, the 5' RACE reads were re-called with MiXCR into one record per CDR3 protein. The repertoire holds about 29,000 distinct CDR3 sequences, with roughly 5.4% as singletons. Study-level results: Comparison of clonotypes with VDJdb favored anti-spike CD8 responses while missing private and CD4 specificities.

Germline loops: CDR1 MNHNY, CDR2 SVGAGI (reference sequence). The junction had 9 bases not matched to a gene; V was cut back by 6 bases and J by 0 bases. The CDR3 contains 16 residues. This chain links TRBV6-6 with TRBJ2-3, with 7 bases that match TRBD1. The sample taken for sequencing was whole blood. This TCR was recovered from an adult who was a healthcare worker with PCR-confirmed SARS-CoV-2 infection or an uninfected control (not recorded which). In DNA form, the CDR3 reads TGTGCCAGCAGCCTCCATCGGGGACAGAGCACAGATACGCAGTATTTT. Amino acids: CASSLHRGQSTDTQYF.